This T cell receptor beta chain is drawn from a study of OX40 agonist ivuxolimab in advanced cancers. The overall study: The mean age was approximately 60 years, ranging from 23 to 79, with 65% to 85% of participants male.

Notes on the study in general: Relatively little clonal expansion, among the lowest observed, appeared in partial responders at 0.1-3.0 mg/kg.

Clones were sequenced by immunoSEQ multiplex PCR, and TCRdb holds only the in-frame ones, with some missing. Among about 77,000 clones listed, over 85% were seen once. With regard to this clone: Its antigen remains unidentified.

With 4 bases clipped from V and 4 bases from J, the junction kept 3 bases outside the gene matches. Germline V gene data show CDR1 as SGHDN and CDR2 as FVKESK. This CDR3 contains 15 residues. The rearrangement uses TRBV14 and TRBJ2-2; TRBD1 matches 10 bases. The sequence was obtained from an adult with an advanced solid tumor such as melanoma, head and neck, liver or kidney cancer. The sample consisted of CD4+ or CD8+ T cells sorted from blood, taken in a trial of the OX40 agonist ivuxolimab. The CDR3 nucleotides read TGTGCCAGCAGCCCGAGGACAGGGGGCACCGGGGAGCTGTTTTTT. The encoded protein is CASSPRTGGTGELFF.